Each of the 32 T cell receptor beta chains below was sequenced from the same sample in a study of T cell repertoires in aging, cancer and after chemotherapy. Peripheral blood genomic DNA, not sorted cells or RNA, was the template. Rearranged V-D-J TRB sequences were amplified with a mixed TRB-A/B primer pool. TCRdb reprocessed the multiplex PCR reads via MiXCR and lists one record per CDR3 protein. The top ten hold approximately 2% of the sample, which has approximately 11,000 distinct CDR3 sequences, 25% to 30% seen once. Material: blood. The origin of the receptors is a human donor in good health.

This clonotype was recorded a few times. This chain links TRBV19 with TRBJ2-1, with 9 bases that match TRBD1. Unmatched junction bases numbered 11, after V lost 6 bases and J lost 8 bases. Germline V gene data show CDR1 as LNHDA and CDR2 as SQIVND (reference sequence). This CDR3 comprises 15 residues. This chain's CDR3 is CASSRAGTGTDEQFF. The CDR3 DNA sequence: TGTGCCAGTAGCCGCGCCGGGACAGGGACGGATGAGCAGTTCTTC.

The rearrangement links TRBV12-3 or TRBV12-4 to TRBJ1-1; perhaps TRBD1 as D (5 bases). With 8 bases removed from V and 5 bases from J, the gap between germline ends came to 15 bases. This CDR3 has 13 residues. The CDR3 nucleotides read TGTGCCAGCGGCCTAAGGGCAGGGACTGAAGCTTTCTTT. It codes for CASGLRAGTEAFF.

For this clonotype: The germline gene is not matched at one end of the junction; a read error may be the cause. The CDR3 nucleotides read TGTGCCAGCAGTATCGGACAGGGGAAATCTAACTATGTCTACACCTTC. It specifies CASSIGQGKSNYVYTF. The genes are TRBV28 and TRBJ1-2; 9 positions match TRBD1. Looked up from germline, CDR1 is MDHEN and CDR2 is SYDVKM. The CDR3 is 16 residues long.

V is TRBV28 and J is TRBJ1-1; 8 bases are shared with TRBD1. Unmatched junction bases numbered 7, after V lost 6 bases and J lost 4 bases. The germline V gene has CDR1 MDHEN and CDR2 SYDVKM. This CDR3 contains 14 residues. CDR3 nucleotide sequence: TGTGCCAGCAGGGCAGGGGGCTTGGGCACTGAAGCTTTCTTT. This codes for CASRAGGLGTEAFF.

The table lists this clonotype with a few counts. The chain joins TRBV13 to TRBJ2-1; no reliable D call. Germline CDR1 and CDR2: PRHDT and FYEKMQ (reference sequence). This CDR3 is 15 amino acids long. V shed 4 bases and J shed 8 bases, with 18 bases lying between them. The CDR3 nucleotides are TGTGCCAGCAGCTCAAACCGGGCCCTCTGGGATGAGCAGTTCTTC. The encoded protein is CASSSNRALWDEQFF.

This chain links TRBV29-1 with TRBJ2-5; D possibly matches TRBD1 or TRBD2 (6 bases each). The CDR3 consists of 13 residues. Trimming removed 3 bases from V and 4 bases from J, with 12 bases in between. CDR1 is SQVTM, CDR2 ANQGSEA, per germline. CDR3 DNA: TGCAGCGTTGAGCAGGGGCGGGGAGAGACCCAGTACTTC. This sequence encodes CSVEQGRGETQYF.

The CDR3, as DNA: TGTGCCAGCAGTTACTGTCAGACAACCAATTCACCCCTCCACTTT. Translating gives CASSYCQTTNSPLHF. V gene TRBV6-2 or TRBV6-3 combines with J gene TRBJ1-6, with D uncertain. Trimming left V 1 base short and J 7 bases short, with 11 bases between. The CDR3 sequence is 15 residues long. Per germline, CDR1 MNHEY and CDR2 SVGEGT.

The chain links TRBV7-9 to TRBJ1-1; no firm D call. V lost 5 bases to trimming and J lost 1 base, with 8 bases between them. Germline V gene lookup returns CDR1 SEHNR and CDR2 FQNEAQ (reference sequence). The CDR3 sequence is 13 residues long. CDR3 loop: CASSPQPNTEAFF. The CDR3 DNA is TGTGCCAGCAGCCCGCAGCCGAACACTGAAGCTTTCTTT.

The sample holds a few counts of this clonotype. The chain joins TRBV30 to TRBJ1-2, with a tentative D call TRBD1 (5 bases). In germline, CDR1 is GTSNPN, CDR2 SVGIG (reference sequence). Trimming took 4 bases from V and 10 from J, leaving 19 bases between them. This CDR3 has 13 residues. The CDR3 DNA sequence: TGTGCCTGGACCGGGACGGAGAGAAGAGTCTACACCTTC. Translation: CAWTGTERRVYTF. Filled out from reference TRBV30 and TRBJ1-2, the complete variable domain reads SQTIHQWPATLVQPVGSPLSLECTVEGTSNPNLYWYRQAAGRGLQLLFYSVGIGQISSEVPQNLSASRPQDRQFILSSKKLLLSDSGFYLCAWTGTERRVYTFGSGTRLTVV.

The chain carries TRBV24-1 and TRBJ1-2; weak D call: TRBD1 (6 bases). This CDR3 contains 14 residues. Trimming cost V 4 bases and J 1 base, with 9 bases left between them. Germline-derived CDR1 and CDR2 are KGHDR and SFDVKD. CDR3 sequence (DNA): TGTGCCACCAGTGAGCCAGGGGTTAACTATGGCTACACCTTC. Amino acids: CATSEPGVNYGYTF.

This clonotype counts as medium-sized. The rearrangement uses TRBV29-1 and TRBJ1-2; D is perhaps TRBD1 (5 bases). With 0 bases removed from V and 4 bases from J, the gap between germline ends came to 12 bases. The CDR3 spans 14 residues. Germline V lookup: CDR1 SQVTM, CDR2 ANQGSEA. The CDR3 sequence: CSVEEGEGFYGYTF. CDR3 in DNA: TGCAGCGTTGAAGAGGGGGAAGGGTTCTATGGCTACACCTTC. Variable domain in full (rest from reference TRBV29-1 and TRBJ1-2): SAVISQKPSRDICQRGTSLTIQCQVDSQVTMMFWYRQQPGQSLTLIATANQGSEATYESGFVIDKFPISRPNLTFSTLTVSNMSPEDSSIYLCSVEEGEGFYGYTFGSGTRLTVV.

The gene calls are TRBV7-6 and TRBJ2-1; no clear D. Trimming pared 2 bases from V and 2 bases from J, leaving 4 bases between. This CDR3 spans 13 amino acids. Germline lookup yields CDR1 SGHVS and CDR2 FNYEAQ. CDR3 residues: CASSLRTYNEQFF. CDR3 coding DNA: TGTGCCAGCAGCTTAAGGACCTACAATGAGCAGTTCTTC.

V gene TRBV4-1 combines with J gene TRBJ1-2; possible D gene TRBD1, 5 bases. V lost 1 base to trimming and J lost 1 base, with 7 bases between them. Looked up from germline, CDR1 is MGHRA and CDR2 is YSYEKL. CDR3 length: 14 amino acids. The CDR3 spells CASSQAQGNYGYTF. In DNA form, the CDR3 reads TGCGCCAGCAGCCAAGCTCAGGGTAACTATGGCTACACCTTC.

This clonotype turned up a few times. The chain employs TRBV7-9 and TRBJ1-6; 10 bases line up with TRBD1. This CDR3 spans 15 amino acids. The V gene's germline CDR1 is SEHNR and CDR2 FQNEAQ (reference sequence). V gave up 1 base and J gave up 8 bases; unmatched junction bases: 2. Written as DNA, the CDR3 is TGTGCCAGCAGCTTAGGGACAGGGGGTGATTCACCCCTCCACTTT. Amino acids: CASSLGTGGDSPLHF. Using reference TRBV7-9 and TRBJ1-6 for the parts outside the CDR3, the full variable domain is DTGVSQNPRHKITKRGQNVTFRCDPISEHNRLYWYRQTLGQGPEFLTYFQNEAQLEKSRLLSDRFSAERPKGSFSTLEIQRTEQGDSAMYLCASSLGTGGDSPLHFGNGTRLTVT.

This clonotype was seen only a few times. This chain uses TRBV5-6 with TRBJ1-6; TRBD1 matches 7 bases. In germline, CDR1 is SGHDT, CDR2 YYEEEE. This CDR3 region has 15 residues. Trimming took 0 bases from V and 4 from J; bases not matched to a gene: 1. The CDR3: CASSLGQGYNSPLHF. CDR3 coding DNA: TGTGCCAGCAGCTTGGGACAGGGATATAATTCACCCCTCCACTTT.

This clonotype was observed a few times. The chain recombines TRBV6-5 with TRBJ1-2, with D perhaps TRBD1 (5 bases). V lost 6 bases to trimming and J lost 6 bases, with 11 bases between them. Germline assignment: CDR1 MNHEY and CDR2 SVGAGI. This CDR3 spans 12 amino acids. The CDR3 nucleotides read TGTGCCAGCAGACCTGGGACCCATGGCTACACCTTC. Translation: CASRPGTHGYTF.

The sample holds a few counts of this clonotype. The rearrangement links TRBV20-1 to TRBJ1-3; no reliable D call. Between the trimmed V and J ends, which lost 4 bases and 2 bases, there was a span of 9 bases. Germline loops: CDR1 DFQATT, CDR2 SNEGSKA (reference sequence). This CDR3 region has 13 residues. The CDR3 nucleotides read TGCAGTGCTACAAGAGTTGCTGGAAACACCATATATTTT. Its translation is CSATRVAGNTIYF.

This sequence joins TRBV15 and TRBJ1-1; D not certain. Trimming pared 8 bases from V and 0 bases from J, leaving 10 bases between. This CDR3 contains 13 residues. Germline values: CDR1 LNHNV, CDR2 YYDKDF (reference sequence). CDR3 in DNA: TGTGCCACCCAAATTTCCCTGAACACTGAAGCTTTCTTT. It specifies CATQISLNTEAFF.

This sequence joins TRBV6-6 and TRBJ1-1, with 7 positions matching TRBD1. Germline CDR1 MNHNY, CDR2 SVGAGI (reference sequence). CDR3 size: 15 residues. After removal of 4 bases from V and 1 base from J, the junction contained 6 bases not matched to a gene. CDR3 bases: TGTGCCAGCAGTTCTGTGGGACAGACGAACACTGAAGCTTTCTTT. It encodes CASSSVGQTNTEAFF.

This clonotype is labeled medium-sized (0.01 to 0.1%). The chain uses TRBV30 and TRBJ1-3; D is undetermined. V was trimmed by 3 bases and J by 0 bases, leaving 9 bases between them. Germline CDR1 is GTSNPN and CDR2 is SVGIG (reference sequence). This CDR3 is 14 amino acids long. CDR3 sequence reads: CAWSAPFSGNTIYF. Written as DNA, the CDR3 is TGTGCCTGGAGCGCGCCTTTCTCTGGAAACACCATATATTTT.

The V and J genes are TRBV30 and TRBJ1-1; D remains ambiguous. Germline V gene data show CDR1 as GTSNPN and CDR2 as SVGIG (reference sequence). This CDR3 is 11 amino acids long. The ends were cut back, 3 bases at V and 10 bases at J, with 12 bases in the middle. The CDR3 nucleotides are TGTGCCTGGAGCACCCCGCCCGGAGCTTTCTTT. Translated: CAWSTPPGAFF.

The sample holds a few counts of this clonotype. The rearrangement joins TRBV6-1 to TRBJ1-1; D possibly corresponds to TRBD1 (6 bases). The V and J ends lost 6 bases and 5 bases respectively, with 13 bases between them. Germline CDR1 MNHNS, CDR2 SASEGT. There are 13 residues in the CDR3. The CDR3 DNA sequence: TGTGCCAGCAGGGGGGGCAGGAGTACTGAAGCTTTCTTT. Amino acid sequence: CASRGGRSTEAFF.

This clonotype was found a few times. The V call is TRBV12-3 or TRBV12-4, the J call TRBJ2-2, with 9 bases lining up with TRBD1. This CDR3 contains 17 residues. The ends lost 2 bases at V and 4 bases at J; junction bases unmatched: 8. The CDR3 DNA reads as TGTGCCAGCAGTTTATCCGGGGGGACAGGGTTCACCGGGGAGCTGTTTTTT. It is translated as CASSLSGGTGFTGELFF.

This chain connects TRBV28 to TRBJ1-4; D call uncertain. The CDR3 length is 14 residues. Germline V CDR1 and CDR2: MDHEN, SYDVKM. V gave up 6 bases and J gave up 4 bases, with 12 bases separating them. The CDR3, as DNA: TGTGCCAGCAGGTACTGGCAGCATAATGAAAAACTGTTTTTT. This sequence encodes CASRYWQHNEKLFF. Supplemented by reference TRBV28 and TRBJ1-4, the full variable domain reads DVKVTQSSRYLVKRTGEKVFLECVQDMDHENMFWYRQDPGLGLRLIYFSYDVKMKEKGDIPEGYSVSREKKERFSLILESASTNQTSMYLCASRYWQHNEKLFFGSGTQLSVL.

The rearrangement joins TRBV28 to TRBJ2-1, with D unclear. The CDR3 loop spans 16 amino acids. Germline lookup yields CDR1 MDHEN and CDR2 SYDVKM. With 3 bases removed from V and 5 bases from J, the gap between germline ends came to 17 bases. The CDR3 DNA sequence: TGTGCCAGCAGTTTCTTGAGTAGGAGATTTGACAATGAGCAGTTCTTC. Translated, it gives CASSFLSRRFDNEQFF.

By its share, this clonotype is medium-sized (0.01 to 0.1%). The chain has TRBV7-6 and TRBJ2-7; 10 bases agree with TRBD2. CDR1 and CDR2 (germline): SGHVS, FNYEAQ. Trimming took 5 bases from V and 6 from J; bases not matched to a gene: 10. CDR3 length: 15 residues. DNA of the CDR3: TGTGCCAGCAGCCACCTTTCTAGCGGGAGTCCCGAGCAGTACTTC. It specifies CASSHLSSGSPEQYF.

This clonotype was observed a handful of times. V is TRBV7-2 and J is TRBJ2-3; 7 nucleotides align to TRBD2. The germline CDR1 and CDR2 sequences are SGHTA and FQGNSA. The V and J ends lost 0 bases and 10 bases, in that order; junction bases with no gene match: 10. The CDR3 is made up of 15 amino acids. The DNA of the CDR3 is TGTGCCAGCAGCTTAGCCTTGGGAGGGGCCGAGGCGCAGTATTTT. Protein sequence: CASSLALGGAEAQYF. Full variable domain (rest looked up from reference TRBV7-2 and TRBJ2-3): GAGVSQSPSNKVTEKGKDVELRCDPISGHTALYWYRQSLGQGLEFLIYFQGNSAPDKSGLPSDRFSAERTGGSVSTLTIQRTQQEDSAVYLCASSLALGGAEAQYFGPGTRLTVL.

This clonotype was counted a few times. The rearrangement joins TRBV28 to TRBJ1-2, with D possibly matching TRBD1 (6 bases). The CDR3 spans 15 residues. The V end lost 5 bases, the J end lost 4 bases, and 17 bases lay between the germline ends. CDR1 is MDHEN and CDR2 is SYDVKM in the germline V gene. DNA of the CDR3: TGTGCCAGCAGTGGAGGAGGGACAAAAAGCTATGGCTACACCTTC. It specifies CASSGGGTKSYGYTF.

The rearrangement uses TRBV10-3 and TRBJ2-1; TRBD1 agrees at 8 bases. The germline CDR1 and CDR2 sequences are ENHRY and SYGVKD. This CDR3 has 15 amino acids. V dropped 1 base and J dropped 5; count of bases not matched to a gene: 4. The CDR3, as DNA: TGTGCCATCAGTGAGTTACAGGGGGTCAACAATGAGCAGTTCTTC. Translation gives CAISELQGVNNEQFF.

This chain connects TRBV7-2 to TRBJ2-4; D is undetermined. Deletions cut 5 bases from V and 2 bases from J, with 7 bases between. The CDR3 consists of 13 residues. Germline V gives CDR1 SGHTA, CDR2 FQGNSA. This chain's CDR3 is CASSQNTKNIQYF. The CDR3 nucleotides are TGTGCCAGCAGCCAAAATACCAAAAACATTCAGTACTTC.

The CDR3 loop is CASSTGTSGRADTQYF. The CDR3 nucleotides read TGTGCCAGCAGCACCGGGACTAGCGGGAGGGCAGATACGCAGTATTTT. The chain is built from TRBV5-6 and TRBJ2-3, with 16 bases fitting TRBD2. CDR1 SGHDT and CDR2 YYEEEE come from the germline V gene. CDR3 size: 16 residues. Unmatched junction bases numbered 3, after V lost 4 bases and J lost 4 bases.

The V call is TRBV13, the J call TRBJ1-1; no clear D gene. The CDR3 contains 14 residues. The germline V and J ends were trimmed by 5 bases and 4 bases, with 14 bases remaining between them. Per germline, CDR1 PRHDT and CDR2 FYEKMQ (reference sequence). CDR3 residues: CASSPGPGFTEAFF. The DNA for the CDR3 is TGTGCCAGCAGCCCCGGTCCGGGGTTCACTGAAGCTTTCTTT.